Below, 3 T cell receptor beta chains from the same sample are listed, as sequenced in a study of blood T cell repertoires in COVID-19. Produced via immunoSEQ multiplex PCR; TCRdb's table is partial and in-frame only. The sample contains about 33,000 clones, 90% to 95% of which appear only once. The sequencing input was peripheral blood. The receptor source for this set is a human donor in a cohort sampled during active COVID-19.

The chain recombines TRBV7-3 with TRBJ2-5; 7 bases fit TRBD2. The V segment lost 5 bases and the J segment 5 bases; nucleotides outside the gene matches: 8. Germline V CDR1 and CDR2: SGHTA, FQGTGA. This CDR3 region has 14 residues. CDR3 protein: CASSRLAEGETQYF. As DNA, the CDR3 is TGTGCCAGCAGCCGTCTAGCGGAGGGGGAGACCCAGTACTTC.

The chain joins TRBV9 to TRBJ2-7; D call uncertain. CDR1 SGDLS and CDR2 YYNGEE come from the germline V gene. Trimming pared 4 bases from V and 1 base from J, leaving 12 bases between. The CDR3 is 14 amino acids. The CDR3 DNA reads TGTGCCAGCAGCAAATACGAACAGTCCTACGAGCAGTACTTC. It translates to CASSKYEQSYEQYF.

The sample holds a few counts of this clone. V and J are TRBV27 and TRBJ2-5; 8 bases are a match to TRBD1. The CDR3 is 15 residues long. The germline V gene encodes CDR1 MNHEY and CDR2 SMNVEV (reference sequence). The trim removed 3 bases at V and 3 bases at J, leaving 6 bases unmatched. CDR3 sequence (DNA): TGTGCCAGCAGTTTTTTAGGGACAGGAGAAGAGACCCAGTACTTC. Its translation: CASSFLGTGEETQYF.